Below, one TCR beta chain is given with its context. The antigen is not known. The data belong to a study of T cells in Graves' hyperthyroidism and ophthalmopathy. Looking at the study overall: The initial diagnosis was the point when peripheral blood was collected, ahead of any treatment. Broader study findings: Through a model of 13 V-J features, ophthalmopathy was separated from stable hyperthyroidism.

V lost 2 bases to trimming and J lost 7 bases, with 12 bases between them. Germline CDR1 reads LGHDT; CDR2 reads YNNKEL (reference sequence). The CDR3 is made up of 13 amino acids. Researchers took RNA transcripts and amplified the TCR beta CDR3 regions from them. The HTBI set primed first-round TCR CDR3 RT-PCR. A single record per CDR3 protein comes from TCRdb applying MiXCR to the multiplex PCR reads. The sample has 300,000 to 350,000 distinct CDR3 sequences, approximately 15% seen once. The authors deemed Graves' hyperthyroidism stable absent ophthalmopathy progression within 18 months. V usage is TRBV3-1 and J usage is TRBJ2-7, with D perhaps TRBD1 or TRBD2 (5 bases each). Material for sequencing was blood. The clonotype was recovered from a woman aged 30 to 39 with Graves' hyperthyroidism. CDR3 sequence: CASSQTGTREQYF. Here the CDR3 DNA reads TGTGCCAGCAGCCAAACCGGGACCCGAGAGCAGTACTTC.